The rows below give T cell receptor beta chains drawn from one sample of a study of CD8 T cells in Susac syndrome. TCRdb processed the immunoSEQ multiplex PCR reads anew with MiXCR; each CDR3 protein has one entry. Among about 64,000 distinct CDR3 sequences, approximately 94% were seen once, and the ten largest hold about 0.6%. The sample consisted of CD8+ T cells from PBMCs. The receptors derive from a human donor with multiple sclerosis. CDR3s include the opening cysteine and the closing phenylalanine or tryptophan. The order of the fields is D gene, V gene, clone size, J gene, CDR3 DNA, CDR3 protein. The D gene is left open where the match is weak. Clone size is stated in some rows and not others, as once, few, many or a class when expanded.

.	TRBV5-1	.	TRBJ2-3	TGCGCCAGCAGGCCTAGCGGCACAGATACGCAGTATTTT	CASRPSGTDTQYF
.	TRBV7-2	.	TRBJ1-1	TGTGCCAGCGAGGGGCAGATGAACACTGAAGCTTTCTTT	CASEGQMNTEAFF
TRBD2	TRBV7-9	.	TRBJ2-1	TGTGCCAGCAGCTCACGGGGGGGTGAGCAGTTCTTC	CASSSRGGEQFF
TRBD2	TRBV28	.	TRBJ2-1	TGTGCCAGCAGTTCGACTAGCGGGGGGGAGGATGAGCAGTTCTTC	CASSSTSGGEDEQFF
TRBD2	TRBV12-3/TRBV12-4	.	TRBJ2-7	TGTGCCAGCAGTCATAGCGGGGCCGCCCACGAGCAGTACTTC	CASSHSGAAHEQYF
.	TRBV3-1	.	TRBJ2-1	TGTGCCAGCAGTTCCTCCGGGAGACGGTCAAATGAGCAGTTCTTC	CASSSSGRRSNEQFF
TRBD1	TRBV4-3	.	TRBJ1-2	TGCGCCAGCAGCCAAGACAGGGGGGATGGCTACACCTTC	CASSQDRGDGYTF
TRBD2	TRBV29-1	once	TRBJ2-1	TGCAGCGGGGGACTAGAGGACGGTAATGAGCAGTTCTTC	CSGGLEDGNEQFF
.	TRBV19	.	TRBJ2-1	TGTGCCAGTAGTATAGGGTCCTACAATGAGCAGTTCTTC	CASSIGSYNEQFF
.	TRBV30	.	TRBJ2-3	TGTGCCTGGAGTGTAGAGGGGGGGCTAAACGATCGGAGCACAGATACGCAGTATTTT	CAWSVEGGLNDRSTDTQYF
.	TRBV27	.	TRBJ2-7	TGTGCCAGCAGCCGGGTGGATGGCCCGCGCTACGAGCAGTACTTC	CASSRVDGPRYEQYF
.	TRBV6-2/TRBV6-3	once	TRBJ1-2	TGTGCCAGCAGTGCAGCTTTTGGCTACACCTTC	CASSAAFGYTF
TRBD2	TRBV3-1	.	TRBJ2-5	TGTGCCAGCAGCCAAGTTGGGACTAGCGGGGGAGCTCAAGAGACCCAGTACTTC	CASSQVGTSGGAQETQYF
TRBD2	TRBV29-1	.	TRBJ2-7	TGCAGCGTTACCCCGGGACTAGCGGAGTACGAGCAGTACTTC	CSVTPGLAEYEQYF
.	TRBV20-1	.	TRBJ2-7	TGCAGTGCTAGGATAAACGAGCAGTACTTC	CSARINEQYF